This section outlines one T cell receptor (beta chain) sequence together with its context. CDR1 is SGHTS and CDR2 is YDEGEE in the germline V gene. The CDR3 runs 18 residues. V was pared by 0 bases and J by 2 bases, with 13 bases of the junction left unmatched. Sequencing was performed with immunoSEQ multiplex PCR; in TCRdb, only in-frame clones are kept and a portion is missing. Among approximately 100,000 clones listed, more than 85% were seen once. This entry comes from a study of T cell changes during pregnancy in multiple sclerosis. The TCR originated in a female donor with multiple sclerosis, enrolled in a pregnancy study. The source was peripheral blood, collected in the second trimester of pregnancy. The rearrangement links TRBV5-8 to TRBJ2-7, with 8 bases matching TRBD2. The chain's CDR3 is CASSLGPGGAPGAYEQYF. The CDR3 region has the DNA TGTGCCAGCAGCTTGGGTCCGGGGGGGGCGCCAGGAGCCTACGAGCAGTACTTC.